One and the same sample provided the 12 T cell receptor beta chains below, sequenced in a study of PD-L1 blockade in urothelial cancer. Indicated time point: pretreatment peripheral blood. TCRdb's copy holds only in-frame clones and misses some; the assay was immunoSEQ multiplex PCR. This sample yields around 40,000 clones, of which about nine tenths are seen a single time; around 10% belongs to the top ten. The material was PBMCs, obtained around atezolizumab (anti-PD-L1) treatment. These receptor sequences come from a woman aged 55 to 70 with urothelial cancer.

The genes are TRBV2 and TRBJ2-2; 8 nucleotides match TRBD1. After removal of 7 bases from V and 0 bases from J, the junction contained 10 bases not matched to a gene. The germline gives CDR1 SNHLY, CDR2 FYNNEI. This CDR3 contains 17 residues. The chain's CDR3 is CASIGTGRTANTGELFF. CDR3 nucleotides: TGTGCCAGCATCGGGACAGGCCGAACCGCGAACACCGGGGAGCTGTTTTTT.

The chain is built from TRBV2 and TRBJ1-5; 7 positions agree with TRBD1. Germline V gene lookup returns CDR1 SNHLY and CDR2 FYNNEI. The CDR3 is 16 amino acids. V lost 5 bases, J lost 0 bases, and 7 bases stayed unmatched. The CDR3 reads CASSSGQTYSNQPQHF. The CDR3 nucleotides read TGTGCCAGCAGTTCGGGACAGACGTATAGCAATCAGCCCCAGCATTTT.

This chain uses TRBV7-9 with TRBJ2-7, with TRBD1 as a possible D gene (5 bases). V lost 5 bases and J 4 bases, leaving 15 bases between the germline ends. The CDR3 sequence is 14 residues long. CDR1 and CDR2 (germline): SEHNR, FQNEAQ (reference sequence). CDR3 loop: CASSGGGARYEQYF. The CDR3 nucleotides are TGTGCCAGCAGCGGCGGTGGGGCGCGATACGAGCAGTACTTC.

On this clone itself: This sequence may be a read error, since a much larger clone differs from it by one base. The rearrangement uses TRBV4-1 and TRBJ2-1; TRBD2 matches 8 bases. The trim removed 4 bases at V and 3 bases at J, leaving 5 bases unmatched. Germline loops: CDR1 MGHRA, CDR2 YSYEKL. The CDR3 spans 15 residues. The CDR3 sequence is CASSPGTSFYNEQFF. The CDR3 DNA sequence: TGCGCCAGCAGCCCCGGGACTAGTTTCTACAATGAGCAGTTCTTC.

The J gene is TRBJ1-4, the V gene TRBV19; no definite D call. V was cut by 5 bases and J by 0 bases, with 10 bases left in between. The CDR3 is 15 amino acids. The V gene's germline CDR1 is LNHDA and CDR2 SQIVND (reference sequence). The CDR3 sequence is CASSARLATNEKLFF. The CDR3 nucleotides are TGTGCCAGTAGTGCCCGACTGGCAACTAATGAAAAACTGTTTTTT.

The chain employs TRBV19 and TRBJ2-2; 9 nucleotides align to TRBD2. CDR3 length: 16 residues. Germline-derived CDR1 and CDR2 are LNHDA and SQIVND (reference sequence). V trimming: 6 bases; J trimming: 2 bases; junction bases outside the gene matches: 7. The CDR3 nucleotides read TGTGCCAGTAGGCCAGTAGCGGGAGATAACACCGGGGAGCTGTTTTTT. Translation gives CASRPVAGDNTGELFF.

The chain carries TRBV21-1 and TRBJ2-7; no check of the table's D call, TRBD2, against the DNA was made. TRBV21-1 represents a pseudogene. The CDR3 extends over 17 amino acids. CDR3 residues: CASSQDILAGEGYEQYF. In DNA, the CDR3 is TGTGCCAGCAGCCAGGATATTCTAGCGGGAGAAGGGTACGAGCAGTACTTC.

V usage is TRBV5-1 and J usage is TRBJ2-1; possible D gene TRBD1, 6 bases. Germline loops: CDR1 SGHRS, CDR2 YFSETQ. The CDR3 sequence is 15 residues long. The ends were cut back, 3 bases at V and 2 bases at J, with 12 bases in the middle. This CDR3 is CASSSEGGTYNEQFF. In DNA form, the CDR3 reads TGCGCCAGCAGCTCTGAAGGGGGTACCTACAATGAGCAGTTCTTC.

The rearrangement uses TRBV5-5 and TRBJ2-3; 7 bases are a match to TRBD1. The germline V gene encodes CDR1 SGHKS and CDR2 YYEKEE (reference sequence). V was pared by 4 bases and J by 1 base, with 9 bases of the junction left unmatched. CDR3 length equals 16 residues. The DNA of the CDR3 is TGTGCCAGCAGCCCTCTCGGGACAGTTCGCACAGATACGCAGTATTTT. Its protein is CASSPLGTVRTDTQYF. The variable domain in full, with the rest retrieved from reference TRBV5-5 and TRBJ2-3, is DAGVTQSPTHLIKTRGQQVTLRCSPISGHKSVSWYQQVLGQGPQFIFQYYEKEERGRGNFPDRFSARQFPNYSSELNVNALLLGDSALYLCASSPLGTVRTDTQYFGPGTRLTVL.

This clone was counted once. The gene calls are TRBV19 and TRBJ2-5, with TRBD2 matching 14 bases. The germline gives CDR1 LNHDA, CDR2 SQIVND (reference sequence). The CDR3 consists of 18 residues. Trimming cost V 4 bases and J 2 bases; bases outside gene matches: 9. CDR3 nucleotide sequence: TGTGCCAGTAGTAGGGGACTAGCGGGAGAGGGGTGGCAAGAGACCCAGTACTTC. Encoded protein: CASSRGLAGEGWQETQYF.

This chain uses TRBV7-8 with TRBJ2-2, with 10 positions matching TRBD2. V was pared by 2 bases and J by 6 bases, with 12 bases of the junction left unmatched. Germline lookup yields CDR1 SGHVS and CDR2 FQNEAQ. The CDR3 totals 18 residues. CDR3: CASSLWRTSGPGAGELFF. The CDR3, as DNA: TGTGCCAGCAGCTTATGGCGGACTAGCGGTCCTGGGGCCGGGGAGCTGTTTTTT.

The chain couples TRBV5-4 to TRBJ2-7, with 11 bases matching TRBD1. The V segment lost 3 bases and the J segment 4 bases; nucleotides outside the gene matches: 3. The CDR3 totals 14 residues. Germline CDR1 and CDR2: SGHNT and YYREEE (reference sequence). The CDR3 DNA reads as TGTGCCAGCAGCTCCGGACAGGGGGCGTACGAGCAGTACTTC. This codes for CASSSGQGAYEQYF.